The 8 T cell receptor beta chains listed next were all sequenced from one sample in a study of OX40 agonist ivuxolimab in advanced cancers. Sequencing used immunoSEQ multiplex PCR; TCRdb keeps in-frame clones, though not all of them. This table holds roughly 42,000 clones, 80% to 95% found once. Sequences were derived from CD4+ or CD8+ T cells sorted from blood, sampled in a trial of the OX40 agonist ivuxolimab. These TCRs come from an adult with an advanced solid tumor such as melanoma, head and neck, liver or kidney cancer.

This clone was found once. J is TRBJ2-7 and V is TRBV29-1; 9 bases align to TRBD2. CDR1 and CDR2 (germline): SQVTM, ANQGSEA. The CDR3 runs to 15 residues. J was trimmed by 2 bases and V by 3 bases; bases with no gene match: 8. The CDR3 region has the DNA TGCAGCGTTGACACCGGGACTAGCCAGACCTACGAGCAGTACTTC. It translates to CSVDTGTSQTYEQYF.

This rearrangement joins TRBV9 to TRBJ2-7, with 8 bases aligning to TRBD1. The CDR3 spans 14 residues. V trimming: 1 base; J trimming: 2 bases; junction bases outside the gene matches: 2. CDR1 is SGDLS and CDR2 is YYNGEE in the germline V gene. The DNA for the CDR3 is TGTGCCAGCAGCGTAACAGGGGGTGCCTACGAGCAGTACTTC. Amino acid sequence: CASSVTGGAYEQYF. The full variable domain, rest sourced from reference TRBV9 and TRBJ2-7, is DSGVTQTPKHLITATGQRVTLRCSPRSGDLSVYWYQQSLDQGLQFLIQYYNGEERAKGNILERFSAQQFPDLHSELNLSSLELGDSALYFCASSVTGGAYEQYFGPGTRLTVT.

CDR3 coding DNA: TGTGCCAGCAGTGTTGGGCAGGAGCTAGTTGGATATAATGAGCAGTTCTTC. Its translation is CASSVGQELVGYNEQFF. This rearrangement joins TRBV2 to TRBJ2-1; D unresolved. This CDR3 is built from 17 residues. Per germline, CDR1 SNHLY and CDR2 FYNNEI. V dropped 4 bases and J dropped 7 bases, with 23 bases sitting between them.

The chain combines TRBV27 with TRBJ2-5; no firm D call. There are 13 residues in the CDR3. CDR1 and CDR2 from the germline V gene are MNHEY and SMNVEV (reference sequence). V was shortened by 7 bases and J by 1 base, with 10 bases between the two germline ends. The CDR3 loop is CASTQGGQETQYF. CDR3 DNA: TGTGCCAGCACCCAAGGCGGCCAAGAGACCCAGTACTTC.

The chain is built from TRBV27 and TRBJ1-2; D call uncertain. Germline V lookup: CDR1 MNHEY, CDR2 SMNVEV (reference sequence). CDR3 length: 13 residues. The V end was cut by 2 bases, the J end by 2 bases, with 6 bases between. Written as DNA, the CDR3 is TGTGCCAGCAGTTTACGTCAAAACTATGGCTACACCTTC. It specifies CASSLRQNYGYTF.

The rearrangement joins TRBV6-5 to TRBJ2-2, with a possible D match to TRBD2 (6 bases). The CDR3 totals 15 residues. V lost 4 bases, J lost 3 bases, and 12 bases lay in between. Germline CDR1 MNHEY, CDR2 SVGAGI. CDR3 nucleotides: TGTGCCAGCAGTTTACGGGACTTTTACACCGGGGAGCTGTTTTTT. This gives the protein CASSLRDFYTGELFF.

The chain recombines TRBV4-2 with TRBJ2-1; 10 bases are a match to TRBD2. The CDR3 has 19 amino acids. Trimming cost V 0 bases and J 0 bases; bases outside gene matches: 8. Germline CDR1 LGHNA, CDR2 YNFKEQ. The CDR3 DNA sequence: TGTGCCAGCAGCCAAGAGCCTAGCGGGAGTCCAAGCTCCTACAATGAGCAGTTCTTC. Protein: CASSQEPSGSPSSYNEQFF.

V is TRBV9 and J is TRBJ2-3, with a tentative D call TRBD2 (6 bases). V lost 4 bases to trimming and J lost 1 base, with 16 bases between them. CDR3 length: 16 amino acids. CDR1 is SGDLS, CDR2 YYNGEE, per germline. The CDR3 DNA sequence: TGTGCCAGCAGCATATACCGCGGGGAGGGCACAGATACGCAGTATTTT. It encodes CASSIYRGEGTDTQYF.